These T cell receptor beta chains were read from a single sample in a study of blood T cell repertoires in COVID-19. Profiled with immunoSEQ multiplex PCR; TCRdb holds only in-frame clones, not every one. The table has 200,000 to 300,000 clones, 75% to 90% seen once. The sequencing sample was made of peripheral blood. These receptors were taken from a man aged 25 to 40 with active or convalescent COVID-19. Both conserved end residues are part of each CDR3. Fields, in order: V gene, CDR3 length, CDR3 protein.

V: TRBV9; length: 15; CDR3: CASSPRRVNTGELFF
V: TRBV24-1; length: 15; CDR3: CATSETGGEGETQYF
V: TRBV7-2; length: 16; CDR3: CASSPIAGGSTDTQYF
V: TRBV3-1/TRBV3-2; length: 14; CDR3: CASSRTRSNQPQHF
V: TRBV9; length: 20; CDR3: CASSVATSGGFTLRNNEQFF
V: TRBV10-3; length: 15; CDR3: CAISELDRGKYGYTF
V: TRBV19; length: 17; CDR3: CASSASTGRGMNTEAFF
V: TRBV7-9; length: 14; CDR3: CASSLVARAYEQYF
V: TRBV5-6; length: 14; CDR3: CASSLGPGRYGYTF
V: TRBV7-2; length: 13; CDR3: CASSFSQSYEQYF
V: TRBV27; length: 16; CDR3: CASSLRRDRGNYGYTF
V: TRBV6-2/TRBV6-3; length: 14; CDR3: CASSFLPRTGGAFF
V: TRBV14; length: 16; CDR3: CASSQEWGQLTDTQYF
V: TRBV14; length: 16; CDR3: CASSQGIRTGYSEQFF
V: TRBV6-5; length: 14; CDR3: CASSYSTGTGELFF
V: TRBV5-8; length: 15; CDR3: CASSLFGQGLQPQHF
V: TRBV13; length: 14; CDR3: CASSLGGPGNTIYF
V: TRBV7-8; length: 15; CDR3: CASRPTSTGYNEQFF
V: TRBV2; length: 15; CDR3: CASGRRAIGPYGYTF
V: TRBV19; length: 14; CDR3: CASSSGQAFYGYTF
V: TRBV18; length: 13; CDR3: CASSPDMNTEAFF
V: TRBV5-1; length: 14; CDR3: CASSWETGRNEQFF
V: TRBV6-2/TRBV6-3; length: 13; CDR3: CASSLQANYGYTF
V: TRBV3-1/TRBV3-2; length: 16; CDR3: CASSQGRRGGYNEQFF
V: TRBV2; length: 11; CDR3: CASSPDRGAFF
V: TRBV18; length: 15; CDR3: CASSPPPAGTGELFF
V: TRBV9; length: 14; CDR3: CASSPGLPLDTQYF
V: TRBV27; length: 15; CDR3: CASIFKGVLVYEQYF
V: TRBV5-8; length: 15; CDR3: CASSLARRRTDTQYF
V: TRBV27; length: 15; CDR3: CASSLSGTSTDTQYF
V: TRBV6-5; length: 15; CDR3: CASRSLWAENTEAFF
V: TRBV13; length: 15; CDR3: CASSWGLDNTGELFF
V: TRBV6-2/TRBV6-3; length: 13; CDR3: CASSYGSRYEQYF
V: TRBV5-4; length: 16; CDR3: CASSLGVTGVYNEQFF
V: TRBV6-6; length: 13; CDR3: CASSSQGTGELFF